What follows are 22 T cell receptor beta chains derived from one specimen sequenced in a study of blood T cells in healthy people across ages. Primers used in a second PCR of about 6 to 11 cycles were a sample-barcoded 5' primer and a J-beta primer mix. TCRdb independently ran MiXCR on the 5' RACE reads; one entry per CDR3 protein. The table includes about 1.7 million distinct CDR3 sequences, 28% detected once. The sequenced material came from blood. These receptors all stem from a woman under 40 in good health.

This clonotype has just one count. The V gene is TRBV28, the J gene TRBJ1-1; 8 bases are shared with TRBD1. The CDR3 covers 15 residues. Germline loops: CDR1 MDHEN, CDR2 SYDVKM. Trimming took 7 bases from V and 4 from J; bases not matched to a gene: 11. The CDR3 reads CASILPTGAGTEAFF. For the CDR3, the DNA is TGTGCCAGCATCCTCCCGACAGGGGCGGGCACTGAAGCTTTCTTT.

Many counts were recorded for this clonotype. The V call is TRBV15, the J call TRBJ2-1; D is uncertain. Trimming took 3 bases from V and 5 from J, leaving 8 bases between them. The germline CDR1 and CDR2 sequences are LNHNV and YYDKDF (reference sequence). This CDR3 region has 13 residues. The CDR3 protein is CATSRRVDNEQFF. In DNA form, the CDR3 reads TGTGCCACCAGCAGGCGAGTCGACAATGAGCAGTTCTTC. Based on the CDR3 plus reference TRBV15 and TRBJ2-1, the full variable domain is DAMVIQNPRYQVTQFGKPVTLSCSQTLNHNVMYWYQQKSSQAPKLLFHYYDKDFNNEADTPDNFQSRRPNTSFCFLDIRSPGLGDTAMYLCATSRRVDNEQFFGPGTRLTVL.

The CDR3 loop is CASSPGDRGDYGYTF. CDR3 coding DNA: TGCGCCAGCAGCCCGGGAGACAGGGGTGACTATGGCTACACCTTC. The chain joins TRBV5-1 to TRBJ1-2; 8 nucleotides line up with TRBD1. The ends lost 4 bases at V and 3 bases at J; junction bases unmatched: 8. The CDR3 runs to 15 residues. From germline, CDR1 is SGHRS and CDR2 YFSETQ. Drawing the rest from reference TRBV5-1 and TRBJ1-2, the complete variable domain is KAGVTQTPRYLIKTRGQQVTLSCSPISGHRSVSWYQQTPGQGLQFLFEYFSETQRNKGNFPGRFSGRQFSNSRSEMNVSTLELGDSALYLCASSPGDRGDYGYTFGSGTRLTVV.

The rearrangement uses TRBV6-4 and TRBJ2-5; TRBD2 matches 8 bases. V trimming: 4 bases; J trimming: 4 bases; junction bases outside the gene matches: 8. This CDR3 is built from 15 residues. Germline-derived CDR1 and CDR2 are MRHNA and SNTAGT. This CDR3 is CASSGPSGGGETQYF. The CDR3 DNA sequence: TGTGCCAGCAGTGGGCCGAGCGGGGGAGGAGAGACCCAGTACTTC.

The genes are TRBV7-9 and TRBJ2-1; 10 bases align to TRBD2. Germline trimming cut 6 bases from V and 4 bases from J; bases unmatched to any gene: 9. This CDR3 region has 16 residues. In germline, CDR1 is SEHNR, CDR2 FQNEAQ (reference sequence). Here the CDR3 DNA reads TGTGCCAGCAGAGCCCCTAGCGGGGGAGGATACAATGAGCAGTTCTTC. It yields the protein CASRAPSGGGYNEQFF.

This sequence joins TRBV20-1 and TRBJ2-1; TRBD2 agrees at 13 bases. The V segment lost 6 bases and the J segment 2 bases; nucleotides outside the gene matches: 7. This CDR3 is built from 16 residues. In germline, CDR1 is DFQATT, CDR2 SNEGSKA (reference sequence). CDR3 DNA sequence: TGCAGTGCGAGAACTAGCGGGAGGGTCCCCTACAATGAGCAGTTCTTC. It codes for CSARTSGRVPYNEQFF.

This clonotype was counted many times. V gene TRBV5-1 combines with J gene TRBJ2-1, with D unclear. The CDR3 is 14 amino acids. V was trimmed by 1 base and J by 5 bases, leaving 10 bases between them. The germline gives CDR1 SGHRS, CDR2 YFSETQ. CDR3 nucleotides: TGCGCCAGCAGCTTGTGGCAGATTAACAATGAGCAGTTCTTC. Its protein product is CASSLWQINNEQFF.

The V call is TRBV18, the J call TRBJ2-5; D is ambiguous. The CDR3 length is 16 residues. Germline V gives CDR1 KGHSH, CDR2 LQKENI. V lost 2 bases and J 4 bases, leaving 17 bases between the germline ends. In DNA form, the CDR3 reads TGTGCCAGCTCACCAAGGTCGGGCATATCAGGAGAGACCCAGTACTTC. It codes for CASSPRSGISGETQYF.

This clonotype was seen more than once but under ten times. V gene TRBV7-9 combines with J gene TRBJ2-1; 9 bases align to TRBD2. CDR1 and CDR2 from the germline V gene are SEHNR and FQNEAQ (reference sequence). This CDR3 is built from 16 residues. The V segment lost 4 bases and the J segment 7 bases; nucleotides outside the gene matches: 11. The CDR3 region is CASSSSGLARENEQFF. CDR3 in DNA: TGTGCCAGCAGCTCTTCGGGACTAGCCAGGGAGAATGAGCAGTTCTTC.

This clonotype was picked up a small number of times. The V gene is TRBV25-1, the J gene TRBJ1-4, with TRBD1 identical over 11 bases. CDR3 length equals 14 residues. Germline CDR1 and CDR2: MGHDK and SYGVNS. The junction had 8 bases not matched to a gene; V was cut back by 9 bases and J by 8 bases. The CDR3 loop is CASMDRGRGEKLFF. The CDR3 DNA follows: TGTGCCAGTATGGACAGGGGGCGAGGGGAAAAACTGTTTTTT.

This clonotype was picked up a small number of times. The V call is TRBV27, the J call TRBJ2-5; 8 nucleotides match TRBD1. From germline, CDR1 is MNHEY and CDR2 SMNVEV (reference sequence). The V gene end was trimmed by 3 bases and the J gene end by 5 bases; junction bases not matched to a gene: 8. There are 15 residues in the CDR3. The CDR3 nucleotides are TGTGCCAGCAGTTTGTGGCCAGGGGGCACGGAGACCCAGTACTTC. It translates to CASSLWPGGTETQYF.

The chain carries TRBV12-3 or TRBV12-4 and TRBJ1-4, with 9 positions matching TRBD1. Losses at the gene ends were 6 bases for V and 8 bases for J; bases not matched to a gene: 7. The CDR3 consists of 14 residues. The CDR3 is CASSPTGGSEKLFF. CDR3 sequence (DNA): TGTGCCAGCAGCCCGACAGGGGGAAGCGAAAAACTGTTTTTT.

This rearrangement joins TRBV29-1 to TRBJ2-5, with 9 nucleotides matching TRBD2. This CDR3 contains 13 residues. J was trimmed by 11 bases and V by 6 bases; bases with no gene match: 13. Germline V gives CDR1 SQVTM, CDR2 ANQGSEA. This CDR3 is CSVGRGGINEQYF. The CDR3 DNA reads as TGCAGCGTGGGGCGGGGGGGCATCAATGAGCAGTACTTC.

Worth noting for this clonotype: A read error is possible here, since a much larger clone lies one base away. V gene TRBV29-1 combines with J gene TRBJ2-7; 10 positions match TRBD1. This CDR3 spans 13 amino acids. Germline CDR1 SQVTM, CDR2 ANQGSEA. The CDR3 loop is CSVFGTGDYEHYF. The CDR3 DNA follows: TGCAGCGTTTTTGGGACAGGGGACTACGAGCATTACTTC.

This clonotype was counted only a few times. The J gene is TRBJ2-1, the V gene TRBV9; 11 nucleotides align to TRBD2. The CDR3 has 15 residues. Germline values: CDR1 SGDLS, CDR2 YYNGEE. V trimming: 4 bases; J trimming: 5 bases; junction bases outside the gene matches: 5. DNA for the CDR3: TGTGCCAGCAGCCCAACTAGCGGGAGCGACAATGAGCAGTTCTTC. It specifies CASSPTSGSDNEQFF.

This chain joins TRBV7-2 and TRBJ2-5; D is perhaps TRBD1 or TRBD2 (5 bases each). The J call is uncertain, as TRBJ2-7 better fits the DNA end. This CDR3 has 13 amino acids. Germline V lookup: CDR1 SGHTA, CDR2 FQGNSA. In nucleotides, the CDR3 is TGTGCCAGCAGCCCGGGACGCTTATCCGAGCAGTACTTC. As protein: CASSPGRLSEQYF.

The J gene is TRBJ2-3, the V gene TRBV4-1; 7 nucleotides align to TRBD2. Trimming cost V 4 bases and J 2 bases; bases outside gene matches: 9. This CDR3 contains 16 residues. The V gene's germline CDR1 is MGHRA and CDR2 YSYEKL. The chain's CDR3 is CASSPWGAGNTDTQYF. The CDR3 nucleotides are TGCGCCAGCAGCCCCTGGGGAGCGGGGAACACAGATACGCAGTATTTT.

The chain employs TRBV20-1 and TRBJ2-5, with D unresolved. The CDR3 contains 13 residues. The V gene's germline CDR1 is DFQATT and CDR2 SNEGSKA (reference sequence). Trimming removed 5 bases at V and 5 bases at J, with 15 bases between. In nucleotides, the CDR3 is TGCAGTGCTCATAACCCCGAAGGGGAGACCCAGTACTTC. This encodes CSAHNPEGETQYF.

The rearrangement joins TRBV13 to TRBJ2-3; tentatively, D is TRBD1 (5 bases). Trimming removed 5 bases from V and 2 bases from J, with 11 bases in between. Germline V gene sequence: CDR1 PRHDT, CDR2 FYEKMQ (reference sequence). The CDR3 is 14 amino acids. The CDR3 coding sequence is TGTGCCAGCAGCACCCGACAGTTCACAGATACGCAGTATTTT. Translation: CASSTRQFTDTQYF.

This clonotype was counted many times. This CDR3 is CASSLAGTEASYEQYF. CDR3 coding DNA: TGCGCCAGCAGCTTGGCCGGGACGGAGGCTTCCTACGAGCAGTACTTC. The V gene is TRBV5-1, the J gene TRBJ2-7; TRBD1 or TRBD2 may be the D gene (5 bases each). CDR1 SGHRS and CDR2 YFSETQ come from the germline V gene. V lost 0 bases to trimming and J lost 1 base, with 14 bases between them. The CDR3 spans 16 residues.

The chain is built from TRBV15 and TRBJ2-1, with D perhaps TRBD1 (5 bases). Per the germline V gene, CDR1 is LNHNV and CDR2 is YYDKDF (reference sequence). CDR3 length: 15 residues. Trimming shortened V by 3 bases and J by 0 bases, and 9 bases separated the two germline ends. The CDR3 DNA reads as TGTGCCACCAGCAGTAGACAGATCTCCTACAATGAGCAGTTCTTC. Amino acids: CATSSRQISYNEQFF.

This clonotype was detected only a few times. The chain employs TRBV12-3 or TRBV12-4 and TRBJ1-3, with D tentatively TRBD1 (6 bases). The CDR3 is 15 residues long. Trimming took 5 bases from V and 4 from J, leaving 15 bases between them. As DNA, the CDR3 is TGTGCCAGCAGTCTCAGGGGACTCTCCGGAAACACCATATATTTT. This encodes CASSLRGLSGNTIYF.